The T cell receptor beta chain described here comes from a study of T-cell reconstitution after alpha-beta-depleted transplantation in children. Germline CDR1 SGHTA, CDR2 FQGNSA. Unmatched junction bases numbered 12, after V lost 5 bases and J lost 6 bases. The CDR3 totals 17 residues. The authors prepared the TCRbeta library with unique molecular identifiers. TCRdb ran MiXCR on the PCR reads and lists one entry per CDR3 protein. The profile shows about 980,000 distinct CDR3 sequences, about 30% of them singletons. Broader study findings: T-cell counts and diversity at one year following transplant were attributed mainly to newly produced T cells. From surviving recipient T cells and thymic progenitors came the high day-60 TCRbeta diversity observed in some patients. Several hundred graft clones that had expanded were reportedly the source of alpha-beta T cells about two months after transplant.

Concerning this clonotype itself: Its target is not known.

This chain links TRBV7-2 with TRBJ2-3, with TRBD2 identical over 12 bases. Specimen: PBMCs, mostly from graft donor cells, collected 360 days after TCRalphabeta/CD19-depleted stem cell transplant. This sequence was found in a boy younger than two who had a stem cell transplant for SCID, so the T cells may come from the graft donor. The CDR3: CASSRAALAGGPDTQYF. The CDR3 DNA reads as TGTGCCAGCAGCCGCGCCGCGCTAGCGGGGGGGCCTGATACGCAGTATTTT.